This paragraph covers one T cell receptor (beta chain) sequence. In germline, CDR1 is SGHTA, CDR2 FQGNSA. With V trimmed by 5 bases and J by 4 bases, 12 bases remained unmatched. This CDR3 comprises 16 residues. TCRdb fed the PCR reads into MiXCR, producing one record per CDR3 protein. The data hold about 11,000 distinct CDR3 sequences, with roughly 50% observed a single time. The entry originates in a study of tumor-infiltrating lymphocytes in oesophageal squamous cell carcinoma. The chain joins TRBV7-2 to TRBJ2-3; 7 bases align to TRBD2. This receptor was taken from a female donor with esophageal squamous cell carcinoma. The sample was esophageal tumor tissue. CDR3 DNA sequence: TGTGCCAGCAGCCCCTCGGACGGGAGGCGGGCAGATACGCAGTATTTT. Its translation is CASSPSDGRRADTQYF.